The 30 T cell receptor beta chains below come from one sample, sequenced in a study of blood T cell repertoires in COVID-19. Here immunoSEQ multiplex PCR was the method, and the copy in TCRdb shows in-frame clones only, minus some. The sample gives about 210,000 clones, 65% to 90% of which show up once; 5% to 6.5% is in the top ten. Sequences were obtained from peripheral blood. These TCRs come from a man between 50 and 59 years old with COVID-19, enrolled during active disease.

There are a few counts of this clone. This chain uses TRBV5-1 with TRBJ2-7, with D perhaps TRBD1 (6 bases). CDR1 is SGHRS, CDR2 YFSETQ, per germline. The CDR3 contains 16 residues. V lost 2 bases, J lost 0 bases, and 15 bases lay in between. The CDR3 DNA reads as TGCGCCAGCAGCTTAGGTGGGGGCCGAAGCTCCTACGAGCAGTACTTC. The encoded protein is CASSLGGGRSSYEQYF.

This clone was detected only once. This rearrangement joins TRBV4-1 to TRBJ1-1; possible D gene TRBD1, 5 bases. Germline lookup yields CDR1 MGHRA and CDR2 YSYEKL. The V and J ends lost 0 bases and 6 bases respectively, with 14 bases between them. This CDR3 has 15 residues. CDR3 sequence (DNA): TGCGCCAGCAGCCAAGATCAAAGGGGCCGGGCTGAAGCTTTCTTT. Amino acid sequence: CASSQDQRGRAEAFF.

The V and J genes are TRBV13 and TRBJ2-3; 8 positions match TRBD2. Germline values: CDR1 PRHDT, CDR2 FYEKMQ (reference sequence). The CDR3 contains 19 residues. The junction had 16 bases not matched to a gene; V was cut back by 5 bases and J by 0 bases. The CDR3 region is CASSPGVSGGHTSTDTQYF. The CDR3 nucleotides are TGTGCCAGCAGCCCTGGGGTGAGCGGGGGTCACACTAGCACAGATACGCAGTATTTT.

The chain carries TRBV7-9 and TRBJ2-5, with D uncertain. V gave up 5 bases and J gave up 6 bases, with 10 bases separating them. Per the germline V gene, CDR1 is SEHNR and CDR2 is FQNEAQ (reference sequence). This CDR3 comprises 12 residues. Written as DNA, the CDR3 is TGTGCCAGCAGCCCCTTGTATAAGACCCAGTACTTC. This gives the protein CASSPLYKTQYF.

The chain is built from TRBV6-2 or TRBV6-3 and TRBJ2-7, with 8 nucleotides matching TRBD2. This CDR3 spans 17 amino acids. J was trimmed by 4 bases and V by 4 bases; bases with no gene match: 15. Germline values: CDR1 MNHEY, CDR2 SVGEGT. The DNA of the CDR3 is TGTGCCAGCAGTTCTCATTCGGGTAGCGGGGCCCGATACGAGCAGTACTTC. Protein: CASSSHSGSGARYEQYF.

As DNA, the CDR3 is TGTGCCACCAGTGAGACAGGGAGCAATCAGCCCCAGCATTTT. This sequence encodes CATSETGSNQPQHF. This sequence joins TRBV24-1 and TRBJ1-5, with 7 bases fitting TRBD1. The CDR3 sequence is 14 residues long. Losses at the gene ends were 4 bases for V and 1 base for J; bases not matched to a gene: 0. The V gene's germline CDR1 is KGHDR and CDR2 SFDVKD.

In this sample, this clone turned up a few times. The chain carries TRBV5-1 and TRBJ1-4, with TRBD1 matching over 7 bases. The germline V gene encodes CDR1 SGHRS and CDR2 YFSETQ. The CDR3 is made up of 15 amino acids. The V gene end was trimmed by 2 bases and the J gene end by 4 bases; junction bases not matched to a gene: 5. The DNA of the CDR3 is TGCGCCAGCAGCTTTTGGGGACAGCATAATGAAAAACTGTTTTTT. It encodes CASSFWGQHNEKLFF.

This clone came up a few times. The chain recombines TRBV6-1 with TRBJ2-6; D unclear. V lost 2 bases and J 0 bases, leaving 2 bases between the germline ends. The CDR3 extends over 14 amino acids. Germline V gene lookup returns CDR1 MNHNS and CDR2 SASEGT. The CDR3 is CASSEHSGANVLTF. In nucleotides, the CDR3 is TGTGCCAGCAGTGAACACTCTGGGGCCAACGTCCTGACTTTC.

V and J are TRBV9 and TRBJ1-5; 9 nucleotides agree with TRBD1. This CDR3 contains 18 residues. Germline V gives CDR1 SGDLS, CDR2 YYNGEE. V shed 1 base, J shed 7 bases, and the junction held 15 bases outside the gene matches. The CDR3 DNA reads TGTGCCAGCAGCGTAAGCGGATGGGGACAGGGAACAGAACAGCCCCAGCATTTT. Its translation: CASSVSGWGQGTEQPQHF.

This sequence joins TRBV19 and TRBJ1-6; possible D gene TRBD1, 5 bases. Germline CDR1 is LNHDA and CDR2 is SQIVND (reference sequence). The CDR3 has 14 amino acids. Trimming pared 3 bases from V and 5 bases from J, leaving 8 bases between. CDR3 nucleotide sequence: TGTGCCAGTAGTATGGGGCCTGATAATTCACCCCTCCACTTT. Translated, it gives CASSMGPDNSPLHF.

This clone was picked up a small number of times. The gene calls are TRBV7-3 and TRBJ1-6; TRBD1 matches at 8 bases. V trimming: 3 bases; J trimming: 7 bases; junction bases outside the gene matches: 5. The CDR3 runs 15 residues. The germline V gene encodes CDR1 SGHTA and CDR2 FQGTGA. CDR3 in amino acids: CASSLAGGLNSPLHF. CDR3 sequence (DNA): TGTGCCAGCAGCTTGGCAGGGGGCCTCAATTCACCCCTCCACTTT.

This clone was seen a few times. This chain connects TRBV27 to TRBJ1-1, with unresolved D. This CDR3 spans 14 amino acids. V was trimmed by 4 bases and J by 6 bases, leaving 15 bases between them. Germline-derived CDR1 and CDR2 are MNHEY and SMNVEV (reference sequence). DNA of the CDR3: TGTGCCAGCAGTTGGCGAACGGGTAGCGCTGAAGCTTTCTTT. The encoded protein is CASSWRTGSAEAFF.

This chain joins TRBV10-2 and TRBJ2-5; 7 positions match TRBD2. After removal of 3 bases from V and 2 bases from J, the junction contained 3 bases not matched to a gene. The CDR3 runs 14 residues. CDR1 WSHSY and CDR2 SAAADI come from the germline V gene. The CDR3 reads CASSDPGGQETQYF. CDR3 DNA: TGCGCCAGCAGTGACCCGGGGGGACAAGAGACCCAGTACTTC.

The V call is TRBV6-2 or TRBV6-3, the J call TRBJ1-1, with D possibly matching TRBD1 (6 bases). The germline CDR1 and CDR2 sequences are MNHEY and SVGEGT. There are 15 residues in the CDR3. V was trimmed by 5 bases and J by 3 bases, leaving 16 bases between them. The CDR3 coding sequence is TGTGCCAGCAGTCACCCCATACAGGGCTACACTGAAGCTTTCTTT. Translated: CASSHPIQGYTEAFF.

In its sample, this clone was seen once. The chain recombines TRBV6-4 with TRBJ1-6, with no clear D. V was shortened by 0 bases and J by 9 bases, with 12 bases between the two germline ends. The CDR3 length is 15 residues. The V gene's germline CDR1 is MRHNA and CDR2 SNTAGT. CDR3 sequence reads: CASSDSPGTGSPLHF. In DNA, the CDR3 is TGTGCCAGCAGTGACTCGCCGGGTACTGGTTCACCCCTCCACTTT.

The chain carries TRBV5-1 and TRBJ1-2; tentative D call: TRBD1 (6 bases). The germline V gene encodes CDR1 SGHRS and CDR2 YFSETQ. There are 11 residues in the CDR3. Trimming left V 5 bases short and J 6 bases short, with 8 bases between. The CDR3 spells CASSQGNGYTF. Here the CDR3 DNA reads TGCGCCAGCAGTCAGGGGAATGGCTACACCTTC.

The CDR3 DNA is TGTGCCAGCAGTCCCCGGGGAAACTATGGCTACACCTTC. Translation: CASSPRGNYGYTF. This sequence joins TRBV27 and TRBJ1-2; D unclear. V lost 5 bases to trimming and J lost 2 bases, with 9 bases between them. CDR1 MNHEY and CDR2 SMNVEV come from the germline V gene (reference sequence). The CDR3 is 13 amino acids.

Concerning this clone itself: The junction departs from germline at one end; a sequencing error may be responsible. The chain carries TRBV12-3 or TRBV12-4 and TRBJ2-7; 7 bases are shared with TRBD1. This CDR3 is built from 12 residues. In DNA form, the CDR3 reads TGTGCCAGCAGCGACAGGGAGTGGACCAGGTGGTTC. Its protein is CASSDREWTRWF.

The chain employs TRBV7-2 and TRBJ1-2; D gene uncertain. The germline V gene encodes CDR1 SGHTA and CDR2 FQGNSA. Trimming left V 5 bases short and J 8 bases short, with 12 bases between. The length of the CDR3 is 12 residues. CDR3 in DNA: TGTGCCAGCAGCCCCGAGAGGTACGGCTACACCTTC. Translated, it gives CASSPERYGYTF. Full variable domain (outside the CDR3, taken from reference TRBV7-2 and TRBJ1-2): GAGVSQSPSNKVTEKGKDVELRCDPISGHTALYWYRQSLGQGLEFLIYFQGNSAPDKSGLPSDRFSAERTGGSVSTLTIQRTQQEDSAVYLCASSPERYGYTFGSGTRLTVV.

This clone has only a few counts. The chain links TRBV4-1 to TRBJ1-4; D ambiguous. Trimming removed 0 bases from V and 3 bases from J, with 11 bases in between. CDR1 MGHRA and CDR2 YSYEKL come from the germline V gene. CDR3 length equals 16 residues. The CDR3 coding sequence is TGCGCCAGCAGCCAAGAAAGCACAGTTGCTAATGAAAAACTGTTTTTT. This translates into CASSQESTVANEKLFF.

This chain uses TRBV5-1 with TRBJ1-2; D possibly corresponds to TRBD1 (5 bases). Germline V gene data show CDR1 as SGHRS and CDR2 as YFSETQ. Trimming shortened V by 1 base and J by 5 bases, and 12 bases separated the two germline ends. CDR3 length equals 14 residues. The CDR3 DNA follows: TGCGCCAGCAGCTTGAACACAGGCCCGTATGGCTACACCTTC. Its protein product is CASSLNTGPYGYTF.

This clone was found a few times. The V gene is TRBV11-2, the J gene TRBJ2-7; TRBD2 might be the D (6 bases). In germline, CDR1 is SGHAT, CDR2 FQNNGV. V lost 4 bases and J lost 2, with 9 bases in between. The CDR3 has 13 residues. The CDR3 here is CASSWGGAYEQYF. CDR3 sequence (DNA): TGTGCCAGCAGCTGGGGAGGAGCCTACGAGCAGTACTTC.

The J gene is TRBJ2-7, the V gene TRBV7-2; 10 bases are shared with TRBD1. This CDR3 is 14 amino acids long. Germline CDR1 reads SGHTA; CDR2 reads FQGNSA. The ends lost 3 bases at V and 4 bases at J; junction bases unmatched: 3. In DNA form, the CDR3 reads TGTGCCAGCAGCTTGGGACAGGGGAGGTACGAGCAGTACTTC. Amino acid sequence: CASSLGQGRYEQYF.

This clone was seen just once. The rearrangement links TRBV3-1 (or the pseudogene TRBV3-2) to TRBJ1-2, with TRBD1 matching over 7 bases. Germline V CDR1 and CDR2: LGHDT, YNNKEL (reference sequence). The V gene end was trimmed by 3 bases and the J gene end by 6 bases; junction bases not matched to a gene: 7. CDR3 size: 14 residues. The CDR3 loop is CASSHRTGEDGYTF. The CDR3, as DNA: TGTGCCAGCAGCCACCGGACAGGTGAGGATGGCTACACCTTC.

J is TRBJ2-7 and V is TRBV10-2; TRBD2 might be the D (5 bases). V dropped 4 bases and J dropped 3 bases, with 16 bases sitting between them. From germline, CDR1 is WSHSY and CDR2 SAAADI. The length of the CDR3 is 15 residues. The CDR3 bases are TGCGCCAGCAGTGGTCTCAGCGGAAAATACTACGAGCAGTACTTC. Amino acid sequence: CASSGLSGKYYEQYF.

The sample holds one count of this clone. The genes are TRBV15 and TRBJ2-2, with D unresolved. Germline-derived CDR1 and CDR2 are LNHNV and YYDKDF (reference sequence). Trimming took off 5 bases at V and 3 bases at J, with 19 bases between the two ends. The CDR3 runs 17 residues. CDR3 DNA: TGTGCCACCAGCTACAACTGGTGGGCTGAAGACACCGGGGAGCTGTTTTTT. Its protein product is CATSYNWWAEDTGELFF.

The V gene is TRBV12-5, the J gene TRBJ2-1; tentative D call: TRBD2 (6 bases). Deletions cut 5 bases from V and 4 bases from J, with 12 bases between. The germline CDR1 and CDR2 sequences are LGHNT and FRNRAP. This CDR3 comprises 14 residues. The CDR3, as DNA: TGTGCTAGTGGTCCCGGGGGTTCGTACAATGAGCAGTTCTTC. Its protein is CASGPGGSYNEQFF.

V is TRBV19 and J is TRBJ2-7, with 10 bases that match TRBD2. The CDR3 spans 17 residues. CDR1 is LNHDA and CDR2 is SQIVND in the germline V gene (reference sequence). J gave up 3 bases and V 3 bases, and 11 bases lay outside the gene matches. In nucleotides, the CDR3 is TGTGCCAGTAGTATGGCTAGCGGGGGCTTAACCCTCTACGAGCAGTACTTC. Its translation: CASSMASGGLTLYEQYF.

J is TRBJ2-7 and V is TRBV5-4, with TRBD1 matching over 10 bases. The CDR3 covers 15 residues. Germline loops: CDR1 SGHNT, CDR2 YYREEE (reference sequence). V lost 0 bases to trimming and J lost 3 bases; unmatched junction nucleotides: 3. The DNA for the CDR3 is TGTGCCAGCAGCTTGGCCGGGACAGGGGACTACGAGCAGTACTTC. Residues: CASSLAGTGDYEQYF. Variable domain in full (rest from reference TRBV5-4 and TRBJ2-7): ETGVTQSPTHLIKTRGQQVTLRCSSQSGHNTVSWYQQALGQGPQFIFQYYREEENGRGNFPPRFSGLQFPNYSSELNVNALELDDSALYLCASSLAGTGDYEQYFGPGTRLTVT.

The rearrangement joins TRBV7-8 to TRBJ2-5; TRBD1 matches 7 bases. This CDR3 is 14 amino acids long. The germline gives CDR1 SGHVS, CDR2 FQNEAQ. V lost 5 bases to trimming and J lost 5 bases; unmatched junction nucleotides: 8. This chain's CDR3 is CASSPRTGVETQYF. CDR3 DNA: TGTGCCAGCAGCCCCCGGACAGGAGTGGAGACCCAGTACTTC.